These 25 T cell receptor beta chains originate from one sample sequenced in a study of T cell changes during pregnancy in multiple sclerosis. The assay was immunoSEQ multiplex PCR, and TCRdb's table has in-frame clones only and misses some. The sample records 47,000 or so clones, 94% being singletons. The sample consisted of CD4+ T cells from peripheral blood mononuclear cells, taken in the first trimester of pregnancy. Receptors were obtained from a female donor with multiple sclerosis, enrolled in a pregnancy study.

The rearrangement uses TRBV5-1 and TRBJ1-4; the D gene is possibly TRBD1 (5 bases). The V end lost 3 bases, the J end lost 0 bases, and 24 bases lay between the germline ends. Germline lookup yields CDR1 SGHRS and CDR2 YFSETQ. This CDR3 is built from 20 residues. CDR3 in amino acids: CASSSRGGFNNPATNEKLFF. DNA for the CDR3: TGCGCCAGCAGCTCCCGGGGGGGGTTTAACAACCCTGCAACTAATGAAAAACTGTTTTTT.

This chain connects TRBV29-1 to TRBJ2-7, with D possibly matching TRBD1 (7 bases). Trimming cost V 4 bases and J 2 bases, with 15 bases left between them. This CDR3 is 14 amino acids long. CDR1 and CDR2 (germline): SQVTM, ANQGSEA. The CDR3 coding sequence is TGCAGCGTTGTTGTGGGCAGGGGGGCCTACGAGCAGTACTTC. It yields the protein CSVVVGRGAYEQYF.

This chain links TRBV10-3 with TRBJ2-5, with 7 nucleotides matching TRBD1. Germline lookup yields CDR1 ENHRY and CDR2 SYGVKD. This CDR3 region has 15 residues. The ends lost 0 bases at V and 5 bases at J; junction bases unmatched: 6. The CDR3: CAISESAGGHETQYF. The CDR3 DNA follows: TGTGCCATCAGTGAGTCAGCAGGGGGTCACGAGACCCAGTACTTC.

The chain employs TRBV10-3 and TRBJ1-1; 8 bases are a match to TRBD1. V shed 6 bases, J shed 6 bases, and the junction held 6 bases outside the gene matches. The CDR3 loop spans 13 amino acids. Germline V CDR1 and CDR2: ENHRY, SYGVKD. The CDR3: CAIRKQGEAEAFF. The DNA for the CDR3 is TGTGCCATCAGGAAACAGGGGGAGGCTGAAGCTTTCTTT.

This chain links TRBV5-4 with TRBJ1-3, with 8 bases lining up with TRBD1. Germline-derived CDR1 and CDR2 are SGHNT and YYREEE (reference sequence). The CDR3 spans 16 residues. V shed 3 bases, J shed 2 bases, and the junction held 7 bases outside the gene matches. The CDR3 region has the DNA TGTGCCAGCAGCTCCGGACAGGGAAGGACTGGAAACACCATATATTTT. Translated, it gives CASSSGQGRTGNTIYF.

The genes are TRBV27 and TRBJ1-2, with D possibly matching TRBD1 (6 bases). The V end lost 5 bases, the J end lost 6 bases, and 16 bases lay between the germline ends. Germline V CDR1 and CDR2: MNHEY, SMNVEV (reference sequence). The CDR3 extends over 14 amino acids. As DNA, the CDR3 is TGTGCCAGCAGTCCCAGCACCGGACAGAATGGCTACACCTTC. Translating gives CASSPSTGQNGYTF.

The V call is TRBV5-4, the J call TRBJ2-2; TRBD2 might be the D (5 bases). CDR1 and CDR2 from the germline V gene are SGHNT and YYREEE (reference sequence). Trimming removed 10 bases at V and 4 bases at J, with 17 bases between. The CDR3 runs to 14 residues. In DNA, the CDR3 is TGTGCCGGCCGAACCCGAGGGCCCACCGGGGAGCTGTTTTTT. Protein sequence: CAGRTRGPTGELFF.

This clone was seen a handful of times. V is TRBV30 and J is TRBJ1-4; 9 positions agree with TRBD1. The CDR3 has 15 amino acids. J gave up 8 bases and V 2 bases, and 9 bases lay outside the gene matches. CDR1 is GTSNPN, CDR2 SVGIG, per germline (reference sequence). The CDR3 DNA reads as TGTGCCTGGAGTACCGGGACAGGGTCGGGGGAAAAACTGTTTTTT. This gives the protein CAWSTGTGSGEKLFF.

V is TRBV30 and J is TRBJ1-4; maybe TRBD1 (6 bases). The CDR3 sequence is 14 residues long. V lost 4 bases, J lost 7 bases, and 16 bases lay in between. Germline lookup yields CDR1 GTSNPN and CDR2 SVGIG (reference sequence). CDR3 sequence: CAWKVGRGIEKLFF. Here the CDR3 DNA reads TGTGCCTGGAAGGTTGGCAGGGGTATTGAAAAACTGTTTTTT.

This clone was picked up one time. CDR3 DNA sequence: TGTGCCAGCTCACCACAAGAGGGAGTGGTGCGGGACACTGAAGCTTTCTTT. As protein: CASSPQEGVVRDTEAFF. The chain uses TRBV18 and TRBJ1-1; D gene unclear. Germline values: CDR1 KGHSH, CDR2 LQKENI. Trimming cost V 1 base and J 3 bases, with 18 bases left between them. This CDR3 spans 17 amino acids.

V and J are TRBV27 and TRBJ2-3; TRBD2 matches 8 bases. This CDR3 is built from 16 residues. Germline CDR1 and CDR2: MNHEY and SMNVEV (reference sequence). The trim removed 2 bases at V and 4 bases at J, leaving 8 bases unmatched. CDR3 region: CASSLRWRAGADTQYF. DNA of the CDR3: TGTGCCAGCAGTTTACGGTGGCGAGCGGGGGCAGATACGCAGTATTTT.

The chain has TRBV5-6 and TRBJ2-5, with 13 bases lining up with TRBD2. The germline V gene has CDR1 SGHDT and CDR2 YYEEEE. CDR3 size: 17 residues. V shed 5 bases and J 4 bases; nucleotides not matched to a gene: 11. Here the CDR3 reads CASRLGLAGAHGETQYF. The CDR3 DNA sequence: TGTGCCAGCAGGTTAGGACTAGCGGGGGCCCATGGAGAGACCCAGTACTTC.

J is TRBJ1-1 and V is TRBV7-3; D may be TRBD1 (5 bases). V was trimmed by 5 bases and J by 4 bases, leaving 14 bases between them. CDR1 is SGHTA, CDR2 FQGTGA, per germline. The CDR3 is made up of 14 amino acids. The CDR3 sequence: CASSPTGGITEAFF. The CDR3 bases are TGTGCCAGCAGCCCTACGGGGGGGATCACTGAAGCTTTCTTT.

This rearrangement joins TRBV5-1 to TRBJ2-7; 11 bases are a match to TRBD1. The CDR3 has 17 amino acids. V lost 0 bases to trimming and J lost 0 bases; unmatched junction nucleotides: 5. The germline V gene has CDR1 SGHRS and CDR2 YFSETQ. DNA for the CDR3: TGCGCCAGCAGCTTGGGGACAGGGGGCTGGAGCTCCTACGAGCAGTACTTC. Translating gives CASSLGTGGWSSYEQYF. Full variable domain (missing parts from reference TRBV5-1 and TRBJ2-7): KAGVTQTPRYLIKTRGQQVTLSCSPISGHRSVSWYQQTPGQGLQFLFEYFSETQRNKGNFPGRFSGRQFSNSRSEMNVSTLELGDSALYLCASSLGTGGWSSYEQYFGPGTRLTVT.

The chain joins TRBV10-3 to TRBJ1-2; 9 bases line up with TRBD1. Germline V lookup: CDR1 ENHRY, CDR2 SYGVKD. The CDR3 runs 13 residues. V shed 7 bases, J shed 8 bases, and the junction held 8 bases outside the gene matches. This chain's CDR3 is CAITNDRGNGYTF. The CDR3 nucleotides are TGTGCCATCACCAACGACAGGGGGAACGGCTACACCTTC.

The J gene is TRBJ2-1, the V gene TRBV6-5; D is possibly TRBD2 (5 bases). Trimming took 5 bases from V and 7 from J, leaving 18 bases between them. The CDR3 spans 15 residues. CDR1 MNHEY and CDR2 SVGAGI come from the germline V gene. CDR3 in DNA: TGTGCCAGCAGTAACCAAGGAGGCAGGTGGAATGAGCAGTTCTTC. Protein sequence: CASSNQGGRWNEQFF.

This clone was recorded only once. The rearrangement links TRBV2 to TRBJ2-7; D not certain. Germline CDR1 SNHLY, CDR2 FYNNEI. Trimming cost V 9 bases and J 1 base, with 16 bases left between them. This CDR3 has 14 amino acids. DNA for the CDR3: TGTGCCAGTTTTGATGGTATCGGTTCCTACGAGCAGTACTTC. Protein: CASFDGIGSYEQYF.

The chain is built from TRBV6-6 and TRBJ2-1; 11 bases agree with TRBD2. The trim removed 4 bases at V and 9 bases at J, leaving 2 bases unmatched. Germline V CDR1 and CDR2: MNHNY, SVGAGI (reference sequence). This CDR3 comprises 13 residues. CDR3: CASSSTSGAEQFF. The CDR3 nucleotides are TGTGCCAGCAGTTCGACTAGCGGGGCTGAGCAGTTCTTC.

The CDR3, as DNA: TGTGCCTGGAACACTCAAGGGGGTCAGCCCCAGCATTTT. This translates into CAWNTQGGQPQHF. This chain joins TRBV30 and TRBJ1-5; tentatively, D is TRBD1 (6 bases). CDR1 and CDR2 from the germline V gene are GTSNPN and SVGIG (reference sequence). Trimming took off 4 bases at V and 6 bases at J, with 13 bases between the two ends. This CDR3 is 13 amino acids long.

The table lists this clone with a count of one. The CDR3 nucleotides are TGTGCCAGCTCACCAGAGACAGTGAACACTGAAGCTTTCTTT. The encoded protein is CASSPETVNTEAFF. The J gene is TRBJ1-1, the V gene TRBV18; TRBD1 is a possible D gene (5 bases). Trimming cost V 2 bases and J 0 bases, with 7 bases left between them. The V gene's germline CDR1 is KGHSH and CDR2 LQKENI. This CDR3 comprises 14 residues.

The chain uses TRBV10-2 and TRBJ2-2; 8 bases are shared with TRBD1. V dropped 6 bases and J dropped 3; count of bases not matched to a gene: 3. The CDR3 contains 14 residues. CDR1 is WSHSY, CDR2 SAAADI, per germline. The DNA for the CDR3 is TGCGCCAGCAGACAGGGGGTCGACACCGGGGAGCTGTTTTTT. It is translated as CASRQGVDTGELFF.

The DNA of the CDR3 is TGTGCCAGCAGTGATCAGGGGAGGGGAGAGACCCAGTACTTC. Protein product: CASSDQGRGETQYF. The chain is built from TRBV6-1 and TRBJ2-5, with TRBD2 as a possible D gene (7 bases). There are 14 residues in the CDR3. The V end was cut by 3 bases, the J end by 4 bases, with 12 bases between. From germline, CDR1 is MNHNS and CDR2 SASEGT.

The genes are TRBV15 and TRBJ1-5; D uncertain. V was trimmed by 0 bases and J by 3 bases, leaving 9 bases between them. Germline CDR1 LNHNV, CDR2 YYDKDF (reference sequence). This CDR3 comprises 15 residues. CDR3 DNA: TGTGCCACCAGCAGAGAGACACCGTCCAATCAGCCCCAGCATTTT. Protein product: CATSRETPSNQPQHF.

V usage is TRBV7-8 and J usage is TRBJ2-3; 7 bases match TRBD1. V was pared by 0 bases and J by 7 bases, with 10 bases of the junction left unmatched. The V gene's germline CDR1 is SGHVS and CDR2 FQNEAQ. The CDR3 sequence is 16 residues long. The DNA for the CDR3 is TGTGCCAGCAGCTTAGCGCTTAGTACAGGGGCGAATACGCAGTATTTT. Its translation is CASSLALSTGANTQYF. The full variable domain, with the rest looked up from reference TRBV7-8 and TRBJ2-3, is GAGVSQSPRYKVAKRGQDVALRCDPISGHVSLFWYQQALGQGPEFLTYFQNEAQLDKSGLPSDRFFAERPEGSVSTLKIQRTQQEDSAVYLCASSLALSTGANTQYFGPGTRLTVL.

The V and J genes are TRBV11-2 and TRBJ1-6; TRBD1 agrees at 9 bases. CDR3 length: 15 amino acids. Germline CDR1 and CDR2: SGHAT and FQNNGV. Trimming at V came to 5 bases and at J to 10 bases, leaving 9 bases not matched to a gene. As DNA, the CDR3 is TGTGCCAGCAGCGGCACCGGGACAGGGAACTCACCCCTCCACTTT. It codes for CASSGTGTGNSPLHF.